The clone carrying this T cell receptor (beta chain) came up many times. Its target is unknown. V dropped 5 bases and J dropped 2; count of bases not matched to a gene: 14. Germline CDR1 and CDR2: SGHAT and FQNNGV. This CDR3 has 17 residues. If no ophthalmopathy appeared within 18 months of follow-up, hyperthyroidism was termed stable. Patients were left out if they had other autoimmune diseases, uncontrolled infections, pregnancy or lactation. TCR beta CDR3 regions were amplified from RNA transcripts. RT-PCR was first run with HTBI primers, then multiplex PCR in a second round. TCRdb processed the multiplex PCR reads anew with MiXCR; each CDR3 protein has one entry. The sample includes some 350,000 distinct CDR3 sequences, approximately 17% of them seen just once. These data are taken from a study of Graves' ophthalmopathy and Graves' hyperthyroidism. The study, taken as a whole, reports: Blood repertoires reportedly contained most expanded thyroid clonotypes above 0.001 frequency. For separating ophthalmopathy from stable hyperthyroidism, a 13-signature model gave 87.88% sensitivity and approximately 76% specificity.

This chain connects TRBV11-2 to TRBJ2-5, with TRBD2 matching over 7 bases. The sequenced material came from peripheral blood. The receptor comes from an adult woman with stable Graves' hyperthyroidism. Here the CDR3 reads CASSARPSGGLQETQYF. The CDR3 region has the DNA TGTGCCAGCAGCGCCCGTCCTAGCGGAGGCCTTCAAGAGACCCAGTACTTC.